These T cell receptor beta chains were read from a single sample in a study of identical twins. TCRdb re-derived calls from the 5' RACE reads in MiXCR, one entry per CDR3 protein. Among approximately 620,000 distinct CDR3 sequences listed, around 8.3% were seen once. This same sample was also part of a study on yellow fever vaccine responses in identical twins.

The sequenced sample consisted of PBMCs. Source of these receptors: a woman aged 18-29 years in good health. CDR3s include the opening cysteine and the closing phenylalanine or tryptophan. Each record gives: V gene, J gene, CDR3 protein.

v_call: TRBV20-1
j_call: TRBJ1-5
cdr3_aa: CSARGGADSNQPQHF

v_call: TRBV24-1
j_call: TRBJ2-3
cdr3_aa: CATSDLRVQDTQYF

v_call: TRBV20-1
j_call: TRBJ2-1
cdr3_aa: CSAINRDRSSYNEQFF

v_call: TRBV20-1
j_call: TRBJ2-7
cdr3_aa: CSARDYGNPYEQYF

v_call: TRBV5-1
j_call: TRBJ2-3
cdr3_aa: CASIPDRDPDTQYF

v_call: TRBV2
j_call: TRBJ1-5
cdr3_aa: CASAEDRGNQPQHF

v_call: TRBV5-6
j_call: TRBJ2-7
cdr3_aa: CASSYRTASYEQYF

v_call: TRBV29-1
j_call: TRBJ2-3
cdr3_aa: CSVDLRDIQGTDTQYF

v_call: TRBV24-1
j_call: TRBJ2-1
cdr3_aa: CATSGSDRGDNEQFF

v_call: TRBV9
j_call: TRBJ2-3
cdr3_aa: CASSAEPGRYTDTQYF

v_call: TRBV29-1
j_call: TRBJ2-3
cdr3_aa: CSVDSSGRADTQYF

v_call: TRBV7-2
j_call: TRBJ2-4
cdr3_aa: CASSRSDIQYF

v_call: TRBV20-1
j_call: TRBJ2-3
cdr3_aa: CSARDLPRGPHTQYF

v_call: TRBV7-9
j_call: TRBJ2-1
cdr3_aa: CASSLGPQIRGGEQFF

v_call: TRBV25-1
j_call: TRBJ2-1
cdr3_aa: CASRSGGGNNEQFF

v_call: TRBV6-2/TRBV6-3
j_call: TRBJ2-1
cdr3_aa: CASSYLGRKNNEQFF

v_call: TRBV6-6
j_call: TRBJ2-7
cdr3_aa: CASNSPGQGPSNEQYF

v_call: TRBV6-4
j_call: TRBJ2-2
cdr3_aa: CASSDRDTGELFF

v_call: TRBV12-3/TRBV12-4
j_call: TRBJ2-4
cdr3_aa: CASSWWPSPGNIQYF

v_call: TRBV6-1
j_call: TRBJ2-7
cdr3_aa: CASNSHPLGIGYEQYF

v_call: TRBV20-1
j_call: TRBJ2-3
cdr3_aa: CSAVDTQGARTDTQYF

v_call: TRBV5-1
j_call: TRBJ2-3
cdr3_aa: CASNYFSGGQRTDTQYF

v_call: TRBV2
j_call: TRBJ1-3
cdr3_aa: CATAQGLGNTIYF

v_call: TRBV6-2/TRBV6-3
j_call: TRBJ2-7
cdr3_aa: CASSYLNYRGPPYEQYF

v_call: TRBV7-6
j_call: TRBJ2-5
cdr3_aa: CASSTSGGAQETQYF

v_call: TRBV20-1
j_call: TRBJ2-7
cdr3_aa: CSASGTSGIGSSYEQYF

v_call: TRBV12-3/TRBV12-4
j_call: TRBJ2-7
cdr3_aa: CASRASGFGSYEQYF

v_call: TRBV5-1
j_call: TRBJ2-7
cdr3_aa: CASSLGKTVPSSYEQYF

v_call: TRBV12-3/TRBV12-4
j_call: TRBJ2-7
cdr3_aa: CASSRRLGQGADEQYF

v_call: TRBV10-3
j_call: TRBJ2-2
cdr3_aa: CAIAGLAGLNTGELFF

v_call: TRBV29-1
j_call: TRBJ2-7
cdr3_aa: CSGGTGISSYEQYF

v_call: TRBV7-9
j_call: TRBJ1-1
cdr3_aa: CASSSRVSEAFF

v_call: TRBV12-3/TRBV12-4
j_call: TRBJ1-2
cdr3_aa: CASSQTARMGGYTF

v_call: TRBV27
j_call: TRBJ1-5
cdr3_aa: CASSMRTMAQPQHF

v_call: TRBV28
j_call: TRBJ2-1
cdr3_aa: CASSFVVHSNEQFF

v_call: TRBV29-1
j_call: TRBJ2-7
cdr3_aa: CSARSPLGSSYEQYF

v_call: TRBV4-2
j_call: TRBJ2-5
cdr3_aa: CASSPLLVAGGIQETQYF

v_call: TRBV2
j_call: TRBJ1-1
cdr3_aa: CASRMELNTEAFF

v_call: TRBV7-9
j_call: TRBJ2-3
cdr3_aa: CASSLGGRPRDTQYF

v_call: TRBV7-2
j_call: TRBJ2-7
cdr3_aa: CASNLGSGGLYF

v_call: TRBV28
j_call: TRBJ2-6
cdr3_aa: CASSSDWRGASGANVLTF

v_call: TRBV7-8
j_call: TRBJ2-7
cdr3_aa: CASSFGQVHSYEQYF

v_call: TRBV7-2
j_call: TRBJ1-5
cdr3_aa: CASSSRGQSNQPQHF

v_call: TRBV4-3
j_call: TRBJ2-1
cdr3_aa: CASSQDMAGVDRDNEQFF

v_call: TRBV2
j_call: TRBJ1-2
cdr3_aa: CASKGVNYGYTF